Listed below are T cell receptor beta chains from one sample, sequenced in a study of neurological immune-mediated disorders. TCRdb re-called the 5' RACE reads with MiXCR, one entry per CDR3 protein. This sample yields tens of thousands of distinct CDR3 sequences, of which 9% to 12% are seen a single time; approximately 6.3% belongs to the top ten. Sequencing was performed on PBMCs. These receptors all stem from a woman under 40 with HTLV-1-associated myelopathy (HAM/TSP). CDR3s include the opening cysteine and the closing phenylalanine or tryptophan. The D gene is left open where the match is weak. A clone size is listed for some rows: how often the clone was seen (once, few, many), or a class if it is expanded.

>TRBJ2-7|TRBV6-1|many|.
CASSDRYEQYF
TGTGCCAGCAGTGATCGGTACGAGCAGTACTTC
>TRBJ2-7|TRBV20-1|many|TRBD2
CSAPGGSGGDYEQYF
TGCAGTGCCCCCGGGGGTAGCGGGGGGGACTACGAGCAGTACTTC
>TRBJ1-1|TRBV20-1|many|.
CSATDSLNTEAFF
TGCAGTGCTACAGACAGCCTGAACACTGAAGCTTTCTTT
>TRBJ1-3|TRBV7-9|many|.
CASGQPVGNTIYF
TGTGCCAGTGGTCAGCCGGTTGGAAACACCATATATTTT
>TRBJ2-7|TRBV29-1|many|TRBD1
CSAKDRVGSYEQYF
TGCAGCGCCAAGGACAGGGTTGGCTCCTACGAGCAGTACTTC
>TRBJ2-7|TRBV5-1|.|TRBD2
CASSLAGRGGDLQYF
TGCGCCAGCAGCTTGGCCGGGCGCGGGGGGGACTTGCAGTACTTC
>TRBJ2-7|TRBV15|many|TRBD1
CATSRPTTGIGSYEQYF
TGTGCCACCAGCAGACCTACGACAGGGATTGGATCCTACGAGCAGTACTTC
>TRBJ2-3|TRBV5-4|.|.
CASSPDRSGSTDTQYF
TGTGCCAGCAGCCCGGACAGATCGGGTAGCACAGATACGCAGTATTTT
>TRBJ2-1|TRBV25-1|many|TRBD2
CASSETGGSEQFF
TGTGCCAGCAGTGAGACGGGGGGGTCGGAGCAGTTCTTC
>TRBJ1-5|TRBV20-1|many|.
CSAGDGEVGNQPQHF
TGCAGTGCTGGGGACGGTGAGGTGGGCAATCAGCCCCAGCATTTT
>TRBJ2-7|TRBV12-3/TRBV12-4|many|.
CASSLDRRPSSYEQYF
TGTGCCAGCAGTTTGGATCGCAGGCCTTCCTCCTACGAGCAGTACTTC
>TRBJ2-7|TRBV5-1|many|.
CASRPYEQYF
TGCGCCAGCAGACCTTACGAGCAGTACTTC
>TRBJ1-1|TRBV6-6|many|TRBD1
CASTRQGGAFF
TGTGCCAGCACACGACAGGGCGGAGCTTTCTTT
>TRBJ2-5|TRBV11-2|.|.
CASSLDMSGRRRQQETQYF
TGTGCCAGCAGCTTAGATATGAGCGGACGGCGGAGACAACAAGAGACCCAGTACTTC